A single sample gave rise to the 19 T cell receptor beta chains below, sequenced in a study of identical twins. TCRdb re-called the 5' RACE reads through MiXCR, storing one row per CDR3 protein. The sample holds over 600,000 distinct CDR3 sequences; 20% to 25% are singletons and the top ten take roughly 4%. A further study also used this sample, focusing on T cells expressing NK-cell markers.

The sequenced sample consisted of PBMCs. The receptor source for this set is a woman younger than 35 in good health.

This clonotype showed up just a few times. The CDR3 DNA follows: TGTGCCAGCAGCCTTACCGGGACAGCACAAGAGACCCAGTACTTC. It translates to CASSLTGTAQETQYF. This chain links TRBV7-2 with TRBJ2-5; 7 bases are a match to TRBD1. There are 15 residues in the CDR3. Germline CDR1 is SGHTA and CDR2 is FQGNSA. V gave up 5 bases and J gave up 2 bases; unmatched junction bases: 8.

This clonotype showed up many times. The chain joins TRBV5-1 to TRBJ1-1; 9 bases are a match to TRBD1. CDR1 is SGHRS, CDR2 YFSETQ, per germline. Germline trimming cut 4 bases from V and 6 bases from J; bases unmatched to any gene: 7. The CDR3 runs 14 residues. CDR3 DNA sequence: TGCGCCAGCAGCCAACCGGGACAGGGCCCTGAAGCTTTCTTT. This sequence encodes CASSQPGQGPEAFF.

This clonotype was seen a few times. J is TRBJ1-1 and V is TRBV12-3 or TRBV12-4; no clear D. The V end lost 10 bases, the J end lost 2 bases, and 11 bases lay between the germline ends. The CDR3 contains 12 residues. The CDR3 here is CATGGGNTEAFF. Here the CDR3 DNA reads TGTGCCACTGGCGGCGGCAACACTGAAGCTTTCTTT.

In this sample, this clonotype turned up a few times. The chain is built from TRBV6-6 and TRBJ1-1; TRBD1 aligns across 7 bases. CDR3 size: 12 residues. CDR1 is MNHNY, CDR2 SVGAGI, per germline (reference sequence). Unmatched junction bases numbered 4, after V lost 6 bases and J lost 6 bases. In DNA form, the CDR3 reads TGTGCCAGCAGAAGAACAGGGGCTGAAGCTTTCTTT. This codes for CASRRTGAEAFF.

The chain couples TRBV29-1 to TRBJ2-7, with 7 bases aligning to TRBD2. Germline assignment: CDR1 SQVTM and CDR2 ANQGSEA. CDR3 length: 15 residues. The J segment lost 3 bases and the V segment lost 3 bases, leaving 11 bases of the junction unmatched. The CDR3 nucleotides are TGCAGCGTTGATGGGTGGGAGGGGACCTACTACGAGCAGTACTTC. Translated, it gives CSVDGWEGTYYEQYF.

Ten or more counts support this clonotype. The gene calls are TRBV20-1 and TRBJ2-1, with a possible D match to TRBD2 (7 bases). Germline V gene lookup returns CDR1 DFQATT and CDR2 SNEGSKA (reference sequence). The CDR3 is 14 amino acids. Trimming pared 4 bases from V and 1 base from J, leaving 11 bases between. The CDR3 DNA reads TGCAGTGCTAACGGGGGGCCATCCTACAATGAGCAGTTCTTC. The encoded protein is CSANGGPSYNEQFF.

The CDR3, as DNA: TGTGCCAGCAGCCATCTCTACCTGGAGGGGCCGGGTGAGCAGTTCTTC. The encoded protein is CASSHLYLEGPGEQFF. The gene calls are TRBV14 and TRBJ2-1; tentatively, D is TRBD2 (6 bases). This CDR3 spans 16 amino acids. V was clipped by 3 bases and J by 9 bases, with 21 bases between them. CDR1 and CDR2 from the germline V gene are SGHDN and FVKESK.

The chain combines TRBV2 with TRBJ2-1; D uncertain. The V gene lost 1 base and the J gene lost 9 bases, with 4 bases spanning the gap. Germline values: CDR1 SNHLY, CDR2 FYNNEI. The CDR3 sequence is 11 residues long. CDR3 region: CASSEVLEQFF. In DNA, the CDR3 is TGTGCCAGCAGTGAAGTGCTTGAGCAGTTCTTC.

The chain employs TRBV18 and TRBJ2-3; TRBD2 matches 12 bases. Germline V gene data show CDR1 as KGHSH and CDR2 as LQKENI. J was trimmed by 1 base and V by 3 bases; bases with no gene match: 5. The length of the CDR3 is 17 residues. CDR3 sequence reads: CASSPLRLAGGTDTQYF. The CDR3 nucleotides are TGTGCCAGCTCACCCCTCCGACTAGCGGGGGGCACAGATACGCAGTATTTT.

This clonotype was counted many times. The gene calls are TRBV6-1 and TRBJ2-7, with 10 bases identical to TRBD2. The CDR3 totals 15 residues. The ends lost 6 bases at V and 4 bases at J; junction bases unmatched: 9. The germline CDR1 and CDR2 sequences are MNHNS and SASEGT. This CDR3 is CASSHLAGGRYEQYF. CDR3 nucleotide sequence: TGTGCCAGCAGCCACTTAGCGGGGGGAAGGTACGAGCAGTACTTC.

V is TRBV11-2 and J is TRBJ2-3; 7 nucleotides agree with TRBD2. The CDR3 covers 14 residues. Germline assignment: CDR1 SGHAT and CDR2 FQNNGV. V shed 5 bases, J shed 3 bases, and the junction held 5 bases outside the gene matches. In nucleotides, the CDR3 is TGTGCCAGCAGCACAGTCGGGGGGACAGATACGCAGTATTTT. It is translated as CASSTVGGTDTQYF.

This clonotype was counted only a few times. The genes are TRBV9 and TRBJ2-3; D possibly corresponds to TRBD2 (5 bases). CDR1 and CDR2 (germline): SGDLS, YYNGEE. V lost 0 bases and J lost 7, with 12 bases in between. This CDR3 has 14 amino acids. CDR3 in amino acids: CASSVDGPGNTQYF. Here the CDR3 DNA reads TGTGCCAGCAGCGTAGATGGGCCGGGGAATACGCAGTATTTT.

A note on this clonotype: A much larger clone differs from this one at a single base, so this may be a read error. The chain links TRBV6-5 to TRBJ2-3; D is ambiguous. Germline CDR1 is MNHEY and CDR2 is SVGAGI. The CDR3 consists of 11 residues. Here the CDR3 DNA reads TGTGCCAGCACCTACACAGATAGGCAGTATTTT. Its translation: CASTYTDRQYF.

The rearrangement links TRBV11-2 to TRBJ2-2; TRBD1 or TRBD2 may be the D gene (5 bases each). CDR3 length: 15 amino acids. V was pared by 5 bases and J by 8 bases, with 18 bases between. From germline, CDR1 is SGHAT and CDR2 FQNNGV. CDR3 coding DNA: TGTGCCAGCAGCCACGCCTCGGGACCCCAGGGGGAGCTGTTTTTT. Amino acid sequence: CASSHASGPQGELFF.

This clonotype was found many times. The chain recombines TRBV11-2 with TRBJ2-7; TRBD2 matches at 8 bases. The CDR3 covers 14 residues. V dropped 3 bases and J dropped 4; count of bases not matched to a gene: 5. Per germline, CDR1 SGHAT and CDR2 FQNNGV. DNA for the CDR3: TGTGCCAGCAGCTTGGTGTTAGCGGGGTACGAGCAGTACTTC. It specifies CASSLVLAGYEQYF.

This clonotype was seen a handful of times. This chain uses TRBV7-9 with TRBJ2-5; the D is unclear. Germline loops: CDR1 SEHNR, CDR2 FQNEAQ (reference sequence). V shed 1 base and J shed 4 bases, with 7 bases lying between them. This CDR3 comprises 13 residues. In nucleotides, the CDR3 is TGTGCCAGCAGCTTAGACTGGCGAGAGACCCAGTACTTC. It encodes CASSLDWRETQYF.

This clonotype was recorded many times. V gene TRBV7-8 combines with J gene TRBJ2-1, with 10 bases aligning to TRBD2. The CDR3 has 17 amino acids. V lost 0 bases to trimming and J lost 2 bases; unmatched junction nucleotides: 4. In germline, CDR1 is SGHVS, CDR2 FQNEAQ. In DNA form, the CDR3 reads TGTGCCAGCAGCTTAGCCCCCGGACTAGCGGCCTACAATGAGCAGTTCTTC. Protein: CASSLAPGLAAYNEQFF.

In DNA, the CDR3 is TGTGCCAGCAGCCAAGAAGCGGGCCCCTACAATGAGCAGTTCTTC. Its protein product is CASSQEAGPYNEQFF. The V gene is TRBV3-1, the J gene TRBJ2-1; D is possibly TRBD2 (6 bases). V gave up 0 bases and J gave up 2 bases, with 8 bases separating them. The CDR3 runs to 15 residues. CDR1 is LGHDT, CDR2 YNNKEL, per germline (reference sequence).

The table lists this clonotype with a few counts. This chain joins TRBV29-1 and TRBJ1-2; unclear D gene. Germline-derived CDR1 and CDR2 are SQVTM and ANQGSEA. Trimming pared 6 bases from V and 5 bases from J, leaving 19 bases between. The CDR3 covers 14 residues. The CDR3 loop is CSVGRDQMGYGYTF. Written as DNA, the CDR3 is TGCAGCGTCGGCCGGGATCAGATGGGATATGGCTACACCTTC.